The rows below give T cell receptor beta chains drawn from one sample of a study of T cells after yellow fever vaccination. A single record per CDR3 protein comes from TCRdb applying MiXCR to the 5' RACE reads. The sample has 450,000 to 550,000 distinct CDR3 sequences; roughly 21% are singletons. Sequences were derived from PBMCs, sampled 15 days after the yellow fever booster vaccination. All receptors derive from a man aged 25-40 years who received the YFV17D yellow fever vaccine. CDR3s include the opening cysteine and the closing phenylalanine or tryptophan. The D gene is left open where the match is weak. Clone size appears in some rows only: once, few, many, or a class for an expanded clone.

15 | few | - | TRBJ1-2 | TRBV7-2 | CASSLVGWENYGYTF | TGTGCCAGCAGCTTAGTTGGGTGGGAGAACTATGGCTACACCTTC
16 | few | - | TRBJ2-5 | TRBV2 | CASNLPQGTRQETQYF | TGTGCCAGCAATTTACCCCAGGGGACCCGACAAGAGACCCAGTACTTC
14 | - | - | TRBJ2-1 | TRBV28 | CASSLVGTNNEQFF | TGTGCCAGCAGTTTAGTGGGTACTAACAATGAGCAGTTCTTC
19 | - | TRBD1 | TRBJ2-3 | TRBV20-1 | CSAIPGQGAQGASGGTQYF | TGCAGTGCCATTCCGGGACAGGGGGCTCAAGGGGCCAGTGGTGGTACGCAGTATTTT
15 | - | - | TRBJ2-3 | TRBV12-3/TRBV12-4 | CASSFGGIITDTQYF | TGTGCCAGCAGTTTCGGTGGGATCATCACAGATACGCAGTATTTT
16 | - | TRBD2 | TRBJ2-1 | TRBV7-9 | CASSLQTSGIEFEQFF | TGTGCCAGCAGCTTACAGACTAGCGGGATTGAGTTTGAGCAGTTCTTC
14 | few | TRBD1 | TRBJ2-7 | TRBV20-1 | CSAITGTGHYEQYF | TGCAGTGCTATAACCGGGACAGGGCACTACGAGCAGTACTTC
14 | - | - | TRBJ2-5 | TRBV13 | CASSLFRAGETQYF | TGTGCCAGCAGCTTGTTCAGGGCTGGGGAGACCCAGTACTTC
17 | - | - | TRBJ1-2 | TRBV3-1 | CASSQALTGLANYGYTF | TGTGCCAGCAGCCAAGCGTTGACAGGCCTTGCTAACTATGGCTACACCTTC
15 | - | TRBD2 | TRBJ2-7 | TRBV7-2 | CASSPVRGLAYEQYF | TGTGCCAGCAGCCCAGTCCGTGGACTAGCTTACGAGCAGTACTTC
18 | - | TRBD2 | TRBJ2-2 | TRBV6-1 | CASRQEGTSVRRTGELFF | TGTGCCAGCCGCCAAGAGGGGACTAGCGTCCGAAGGACCGGGGAGCTGTTTTTT
17 | - | - | TRBJ2-7 | TRBV4-3 | CASSQQVPGNLAYEQYF | TGCGCCAGCAGCCAACAAGTCCCCGGGAATCTTGCCTACGAGCAGTACTTC
14 | - | TRBD2 | TRBJ2-1 | TRBV5-1 | CASKTSGRGDEQFF | TGCGCCAGCAAAACTAGCGGGAGGGGGGATGAGCAGTTCTTC
18 | - | TRBD2 | TRBJ2-1 | TRBV20-1 | CSARDWSGGRVSYNEQFF | TGCAGTGCTAGAGATTGGAGCGGCGGGAGGGTATCCTACAATGAGCAGTTCTTC
14 | few | - | TRBJ2-1 | TRBV6-1 | CASSWGLPNNEQFF | TGTGCCAGCAGCTGGGGACTTCCCAACAATGAGCAGTTCTTC
12 | many | TRBD2 | TRBJ2-7 | TRBV20-1 | CSVGEGAYEQYF | TGCAGTGTGGGGGAGGGTGCCTACGAGCAGTACTTC
16 | few | TRBD2 | TRBJ2-1 | TRBV10-1 | CASSGYGTSGYNEQFF | TGCGCCAGCAGTGGGTACGGGACTAGCGGTTACAATGAGCAGTTCTTC
14 | few | - | TRBJ1-6 | TRBV10-3 | CAINEDIYNSPLHF | TGTGCCATCAACGAGGACATATATAATTCACCCCTCCACTTT
15 | few | TRBD1 | TRBJ2-1 | TRBV7-6 | CASSLEGARNNEQFF | TGTGCCAGCAGCTTAGAGGGGGCGAGAAACAATGAGCAGTTCTTC
17 | - | TRBD2 | TRBJ2-3 | TRBV3-1 | CASSQVGLAGITDTQYF | TGTGCCAGCAGCCAAGTCGGGTTAGCGGGGATCACAGATACGCAGTATTTT
13 | many | - | TRBJ2-7 | TRBV30 | CAWGNGASYEQYF | TGTGCCTGGGGCAATGGCGCCTCCTACGAGCAGTACTTC
16 | - | TRBD1 | TRBJ2-3 | TRBV5-1 | CASSLPGQGDTDTQYF | TGCGCCAGCAGCTTGCCCGGACAGGGGGACACAGATACGCAGTATTTT
15 | few | TRBD1 | TRBJ2-7 | TRBV7-6 | CASSLDSGQGVPRYF | TGTGCCAGCAGCTTAGATAGTGGACAGGGGGTACCGAGGTACTTC
13 | few | - | TRBJ2-1 | TRBV2 | CASSVSGSGEQFF | TGTGCCAGCAGTGTATCAGGGTCCGGTGAGCAGTTCTTC
15 | few | TRBD1 | TRBJ2-7 | TRBV19 | CASRTGPGQTYEQYF | TGTGCCAGTAGGACCGGCCCGGGACAGACCTACGAGCAGTACTTC
15 | few | - | TRBJ2-4 | TRBV15 | CATSSDTGLRNIQYF | TGTGCCACCAGCAGCGATACGGGACTTAGGAACATTCAGTACTTC
16 | - | TRBD2 | TRBJ2-5 | TRBV19 | CASSGRTSKVKETQYF | TGTGCCAGTAGTGGAAGGACTAGCAAGGTGAAAGAGACCCAGTACTTC
17 | - | TRBD2 | TRBJ2-7 | TRBV10-2 | CATTVRLAGKSSYEQYF | TGCGCCACCACGGTGAGACTAGCGGGTAAAAGCTCCTACGAGCAGTACTTC
13 | many | TRBD2 | TRBJ2-2 | TRBV7-2 | CASSREATGELFF | TGTGCCAGCAGCCGGGAGGCCACCGGGGAGCTGTTTTTT
14 | - | TRBD1 | TRBJ2-5 | TRBV3-1 | CASLNRGVRETQYF | TGTGCCAGCTTAAACAGGGGGGTGCGAGAGACCCAGTACTTC
12 | few | - | TRBJ2-4 | TRBV3-1 | CASSRIRESQYF | TGTGCCAGCAGCCGGATCCGGGAGAGTCAGTACTTC
15 | - | - | TRBJ2-5 | TRBV15 | CATSRSTQVQETQYF | TGTGCCACCAGCAGATCCACCCAGGTCCAAGAGACCCAGTACTTC
14 | - | - | TRBJ2-7 | TRBV28 | CASSWGRSPYEQYF | TGTGCCAGCAGTTGGGGTCGATCCCCCTACGAGCAGTACTTC
13 | few | TRBD1 | TRBJ1-2 | TRBV7-2 | CASSMGQNYGYTF | TGTGCCAGCAGCATGGGACAGAACTATGGCTACACCTTC
16 | - | TRBD2 | TRBJ2-5 | TRBV7-2 | CASSLRPAGGGETQYF | TGTGCCAGCAGCTTACGTCCGGCGGGAGGGGGGGAGACCCAGTACTTC
15 | - | - | TRBJ2-2 | TRBV19 | CASSMADVVWGELFF | TGTGCCAGTAGTATGGCGGACGTAGTCTGGGGGGAGCTGTTTTTT
15 | few | TRBD2 | TRBJ2-5 | TRBV9 | CASSVGLAGGETQYF | TGTGCCAGCAGCGTCGGACTAGCGGGAGGAGAGACCCAGTACTTC
13 | - | - | TRBJ2-2 | TRBV5-6 | CASSMGVSGELFF | TGTGCCAGCAGCATGGGAGTCAGCGGGGAGCTGTTTTTT
16 | few | TRBD2 | TRBJ2-3 | TRBV4-3 | CASSQVLAGGTDTQYF | TGCGCCAGCAGCCAGGTTCTAGCGGGAGGCACAGATACGCAGTATTTT
14 | few | - | TRBJ2-3 | TRBV29-1 | CSAEAGSGTDTQYF | TGCAGCGCCGAGGCGGGTAGTGGAACAGATACGCAGTATTTT
13 | - | - | TRBJ2-7 | TRBV4-3 | CASSQVIGYEQYF | TGCGCCAGCAGCCAAGTGATCGGCTACGAGCAGTACTTC
13 | - | TRBD1 | TRBJ2-7 | TRBV28 | CASYVRQGNEQYF | TGTGCCAGCTACGTAAGACAGGGAAACGAGCAGTACTTC
13 | - | TRBD1 | TRBJ2-1 | TRBV20-1 | CSASWDRNHEQFF | TGCAGTGCTAGTTGGGACAGGAACCATGAGCAGTTCTTC
13 | - | TRBD2 | TRBJ2-5 | TRBV6-6 | CASRIAGAETQYF | TGTGCCAGCAGAATAGCGGGAGCTGAGACCCAGTACTTC
14 | - | - | TRBJ2-5 | TRBV12-3/TRBV12-4 | CASSPQGRGETQYF | TGTGCCAGCAGTCCCCAGGGGAGGGGAGAGACCCAGTACTTC
16 | few | - | TRBJ2-7 | TRBV28 | CASSWGRGVSAYEQYF | TGTGCCAGCAGTTGGGGGAGGGGGGTCTCAGCCTACGAGCAGTACTTC
16 | - | TRBD2 | TRBJ2-1 | TRBV5-1 | CATSSFPSGEGSEQFF | TGCGCCACCAGCAGCTTTCCTAGCGGGGAGGGGTCGGAGCAGTTCTTC
14 | many | - | TRBJ2-3 | TRBV27 | CASSLALARDTQYF | TGTGCCAGCAGTTTAGCCCTAGCGAGAGATACGCAGTATTTT
13 | many | TRBD2 | TRBJ2-7 | TRBV7-2 | CASSLAGTYEQYF | TGTGCCAGCAGTTTAGCGGGAACCTACGAGCAGTACTTC
13 | few | TRBD1 | TRBJ2-7 | TRBV29-1 | CSASQGAPYEQYF | TGCAGCGCCTCACAGGGGGCTCCCTACGAGCAGTACTTC
14 | - | - | TRBJ2-1 | TRBV2 | CASSEQSSYNEQFF | TGTGCCAGCAGTGAACAATCCTCCTACAATGAGCAGTTCTTC
14 | - | TRBD1 | TRBJ2-7 | TRBV12-3/TRBV12-4 | CASSRDRVAYEQYF | TGTGCCAGCAGTCGGGACAGGGTAGCTTACGAGCAGTACTTC
13 | - | - | TRBJ2-4 | TRBV7-9 | CASSPPGLSIQYF | TGTGCCAGCAGCCCCCCTGGGTTAAGCATTCAGTACTTC
14 | - | TRBD1 | TRBJ1-2 | TRBV5-1 | CASSLAGQGVPRVF | TGCGCCAGCAGCTTGGCCGGACAGGGAGTCCCCCGCGTCTTC
13 | - | - | TRBJ2-7 | TRBV20-1 | CSAKLPGSFEQYF | TGCAGTGCTAAGCTGCCCGGGAGTTTTGAGCAGTACTTC
12 | - | TRBD2 | TRBJ2-1 | TRBV20-1 | CSALSGGNEQFF | TGCAGTGCTTTAAGCGGGGGCAATGAGCAGTTCTTC
14 | - | TRBD1 | TRBJ1-5 | TRBV20-1 | CSAQGTGSNQPQHF | TGCAGTGCTCAAGGGACAGGTAGCAATCAGCCCCAGCATTTT